This entry describes one T cell receptor beta chain. The CDR3 runs 16 residues. Germline assignment: CDR1 LGHNT and CDR2 FRNRAP. This sample was taken from a study of immune characterization of retroperitoneal liposarcoma. TCRdb independently ran MiXCR on the PCR reads; one entry per CDR3 protein. This sample has around 11,000 distinct CDR3 sequences, with 25% to 30% found just once. This sequence joins TRBV12-5 and TRBJ2-3, with 10 bases that match TRBD1. The J call is uncertain, as TRBJ2-1 better fits the DNA end. Sequenced: tumor tissue. This TCR came from a male donor with retroperitoneal liposarcoma. The CDR3 nucleotides read TGTGCTAGTGGTACCTCAACCGGGACAGGGGTTAATGAGCAGTTCTTC. It codes for CASGTSTGTGVNEQFF.